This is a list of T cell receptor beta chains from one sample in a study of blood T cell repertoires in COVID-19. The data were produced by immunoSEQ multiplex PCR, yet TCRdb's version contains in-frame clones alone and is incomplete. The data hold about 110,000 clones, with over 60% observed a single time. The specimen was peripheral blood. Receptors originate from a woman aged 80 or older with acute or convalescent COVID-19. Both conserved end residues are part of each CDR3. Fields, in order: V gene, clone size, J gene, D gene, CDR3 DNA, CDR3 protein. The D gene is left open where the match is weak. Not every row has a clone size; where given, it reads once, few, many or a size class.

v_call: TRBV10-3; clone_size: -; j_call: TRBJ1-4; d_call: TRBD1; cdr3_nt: TGTGCCATCAGCGGGACAGGGGATGAAAAACTGTTTTTT; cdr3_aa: CAISGTGDEKLFF
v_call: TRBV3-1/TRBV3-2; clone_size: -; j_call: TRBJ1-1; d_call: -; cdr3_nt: TGTGCCAGCAGCTTGACGGGGGGGCGGAACACTGAAGCTTTCTTT; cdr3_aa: CASSLTGGRNTEAFF
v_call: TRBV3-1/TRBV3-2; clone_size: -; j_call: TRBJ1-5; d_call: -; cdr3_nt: TGTGCCAGCAGCCAAGGGACAGACTATCAGCCCCAGCATTTT; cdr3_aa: CASSQGTDYQPQHF
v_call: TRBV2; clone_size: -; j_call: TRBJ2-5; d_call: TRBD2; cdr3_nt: TGTGCCAGCAGCAGATGGACTAGCGGCCTCCAAGAGACCCAGTACTTC; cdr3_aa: CASSRWTSGLQETQYF
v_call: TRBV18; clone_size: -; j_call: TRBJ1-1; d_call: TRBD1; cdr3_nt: TGTGCCAGCTCACTAGACAGGGCGAACACTGAAGCTTTCTTT; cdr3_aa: CASSLDRANTEAFF
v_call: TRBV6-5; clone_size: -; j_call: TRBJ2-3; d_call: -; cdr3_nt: TGTGCCAGCGGGACTCAGGGATACACAGATACGCAGTATTTT; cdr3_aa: CASGTQGYTDTQYF
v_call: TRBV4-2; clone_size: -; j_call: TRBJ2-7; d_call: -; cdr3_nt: TGTGCCAGCAGCCAATCGGGACTCGAGCAGTACTTC; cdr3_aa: CASSQSGLEQYF
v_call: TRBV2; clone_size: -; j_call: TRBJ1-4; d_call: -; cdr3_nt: TGTGCCAGCAGTGAGTCGGGGATGAACGGTGAAAAACTGTTTTTT; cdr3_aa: CASSESGMNGEKLFF
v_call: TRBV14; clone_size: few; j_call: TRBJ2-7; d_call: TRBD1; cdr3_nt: TGTGCCAGCAGCCAAGATCCACAGGGGCTGTACTTC; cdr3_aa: CASSQDPQGLYF
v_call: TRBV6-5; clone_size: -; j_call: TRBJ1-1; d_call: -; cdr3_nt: TGTGCCAGCAGTTATAGGCAAAGACAGAGAGACGCTTTCTTT; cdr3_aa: CASSYRQRQRDAFF
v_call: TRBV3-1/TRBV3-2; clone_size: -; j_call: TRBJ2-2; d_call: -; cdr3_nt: TGTGCCAGCAGCCAAGTCGCCGGGGAGCTGTTTTTT; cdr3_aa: CASSQVAGELFF
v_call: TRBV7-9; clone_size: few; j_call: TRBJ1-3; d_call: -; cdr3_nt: TGTGCCAGCAGCTTAGCAGCAGGCGCCAGCTCTGGAAACACCATATATTTT; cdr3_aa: CASSLAAGASSGNTIYF
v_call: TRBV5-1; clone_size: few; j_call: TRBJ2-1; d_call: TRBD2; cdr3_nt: TGCGCCAGCAGCTTGGCTCGGAGGGGGACTAGCGGTTACAATGAGCAGTTCTTC; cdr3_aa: CASSLARRGTSGYNEQFF
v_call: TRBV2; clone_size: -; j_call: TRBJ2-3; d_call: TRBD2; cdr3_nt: TGTGCCAGCAGTCCATTGACTAGCGGGGGAACAGATACGCAGTATTTT; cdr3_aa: CASSPLTSGGTDTQYF
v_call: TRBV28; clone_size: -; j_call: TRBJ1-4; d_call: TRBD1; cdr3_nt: TGTGCCAGCAGCAGAACAACAGGGGCCGGGGGTGAAAAACTGTTTTTT; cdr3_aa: CASSRTTGAGGEKLFF
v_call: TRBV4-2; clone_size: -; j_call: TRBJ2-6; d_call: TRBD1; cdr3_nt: TGTGCCAGCAGCCAACCGGGACAGGGGGCGGCGGGGGCCAACGTCCTGACTTTC; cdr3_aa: CASSQPGQGAAGANVLTF
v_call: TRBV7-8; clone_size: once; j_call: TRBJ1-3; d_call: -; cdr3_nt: TGTGCCAGCAGCTTTAGCGGAAACACCATATATTTT; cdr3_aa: CASSFSGNTIYF
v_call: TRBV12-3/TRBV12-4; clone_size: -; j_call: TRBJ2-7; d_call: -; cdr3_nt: TGTGCCAGCAGTTTCGGGGGAGAGCAGTACTTC; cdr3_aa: CASSFGGEQYF
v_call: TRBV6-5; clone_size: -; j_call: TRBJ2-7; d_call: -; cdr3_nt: TGTGCCAGCAGTCTAAACTACGAGCAGTACTTC; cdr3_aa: CASSLNYEQYF
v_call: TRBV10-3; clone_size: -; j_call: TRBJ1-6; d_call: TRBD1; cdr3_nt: TGTGCCTCATCCCGGGACAGCCCTTCACCCCTCCACTTT; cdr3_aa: CASSRDSPSPLHF
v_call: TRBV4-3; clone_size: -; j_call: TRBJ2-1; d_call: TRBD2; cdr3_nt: TGCGCCAGCAGCCATGGACTAGCGGGAGCCTTATCCAGGGTAAATGAGCAGTTCTTC; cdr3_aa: CASSHGLAGALSRVNEQFF
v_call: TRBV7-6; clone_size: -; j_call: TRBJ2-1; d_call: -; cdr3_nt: TGTGCCAGCAGCTTAGGGGCGCGTAATGAGCAGTTCTTC; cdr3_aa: CASSLGARNEQFF
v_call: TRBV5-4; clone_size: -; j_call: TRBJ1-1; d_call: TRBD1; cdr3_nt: TGTGCCAGCAGCAGAGACAGGGGAGATACTGAAGCTTTCTTT; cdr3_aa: CASSRDRGDTEAFF
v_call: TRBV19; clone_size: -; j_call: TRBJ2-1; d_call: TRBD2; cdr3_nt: TGTGCCAGTAGTATAGATGGGACTAGCGGGAGAAATGAGCAGTTCTTC; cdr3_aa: CASSIDGTSGRNEQFF
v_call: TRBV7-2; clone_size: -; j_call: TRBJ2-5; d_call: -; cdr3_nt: TGTGCCAGCAGCTTAGCCCCCGAGGGCCAAGAGACCCAGTACTTC; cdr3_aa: CASSLAPEGQETQYF
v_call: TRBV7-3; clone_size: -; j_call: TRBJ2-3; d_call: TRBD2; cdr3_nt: TGTGCCAGCAGCTCTGTAGCGGGGGCTAGCACAGATACGCAGTATTTT; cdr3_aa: CASSSVAGASTDTQYF
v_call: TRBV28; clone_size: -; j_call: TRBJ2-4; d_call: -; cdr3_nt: TGTGCCAGCAGTCGCCTTCAGGGGGCCAAAAACATTCAGTACTTC; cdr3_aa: CASSRLQGAKNIQYF
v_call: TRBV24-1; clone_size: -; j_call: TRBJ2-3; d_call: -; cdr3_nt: TGTGCCACCTCCCGTGCCGCAGAGGCGCAGTATTTT; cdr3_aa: CATSRAAEAQYF
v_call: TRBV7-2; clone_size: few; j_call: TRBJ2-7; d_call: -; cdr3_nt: TGTGCCAGCGGTGAGGGTCCTATTTACGAGCAGTACTTC; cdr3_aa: CASGEGPIYEQYF
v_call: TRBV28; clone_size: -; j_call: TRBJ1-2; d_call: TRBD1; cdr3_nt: TGTGCCAGCAGTCCCCTGGGACAGGGTAACTATGGCTACACCTTC; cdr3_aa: CASSPLGQGNYGYTF
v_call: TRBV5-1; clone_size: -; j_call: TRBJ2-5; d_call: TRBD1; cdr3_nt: TGCGCCAGCAGCTTGTCGGACAGGGCGATAGAGACCCAGTACTTC; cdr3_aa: CASSLSDRAIETQYF